This T cell receptor beta chain emerged from a study of OX40 agonist ivuxolimab in advanced cancers. This CDR3 has 13 amino acids. Trimming cost V 2 bases and J 3 bases, with 4 bases left between them. CDR1 and CDR2 (germline): MNHEY, SVGAGI. Clones were read by immunoSEQ multiplex PCR, and TCRdb kept only the in-frame ones, dropping some. The profile shows about 5,900 clones, approximately 77% of them singletons. The sample in question was CD4+ or CD8+ T cells sorted from blood, obtained in a trial of the OX40 agonist ivuxolimab. This chain uses TRBV6-5 with TRBJ2-2; no clear D gene. This clonotype was obtained from an adult with an advanced solid tumor such as melanoma, head and neck, liver or kidney cancer. The CDR3 loop reads CASSYRDTGELFF. CDR3 bases: TGTGCCAGCAGTTACCGAGACACCGGGGAGCTGTTTTTT.